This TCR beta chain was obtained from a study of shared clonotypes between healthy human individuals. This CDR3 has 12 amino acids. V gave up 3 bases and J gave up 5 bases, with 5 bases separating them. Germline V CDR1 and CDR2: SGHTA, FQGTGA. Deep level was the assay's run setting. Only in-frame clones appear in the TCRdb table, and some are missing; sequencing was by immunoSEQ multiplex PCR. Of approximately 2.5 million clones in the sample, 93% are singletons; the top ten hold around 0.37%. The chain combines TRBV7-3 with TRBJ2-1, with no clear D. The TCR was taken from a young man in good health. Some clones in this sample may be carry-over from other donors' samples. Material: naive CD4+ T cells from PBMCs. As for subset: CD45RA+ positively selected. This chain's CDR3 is CASSLVNNEQFF. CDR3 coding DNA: TGTGCCAGCAGCTTGGTAAACAATGAGCAGTTCTTC.